The rows below give T cell receptor beta chains drawn from one sample of a study of monozygotic twins with inflammatory bowel disease. Each CDR3 protein gets one entry in TCRdb, which reprocessed the 5' RACE reads and gives no DNA. This sample's clone table lists over 350,000 distinct CDR3 sequences. Sequencing was carried out using blood. Receptors were obtained from a human donor with ulcerative colitis or Crohn's disease, or a healthy co-twin of an affected twin (not recorded which). Both conserved end residues are part of each CDR3. Each record gives: J gene, V gene, CDR3 protein.

j_gene: TRBJ1-2; v_gene: TRBV7-9; CDR3aa: CASRRDGGRGNYGYTF
j_gene: TRBJ1-5; v_gene: TRBV5-6; CDR3aa: CASSLGSRGQPQHF
j_gene: TRBJ2-1; v_gene: TRBV2; CDR3aa: CASSERQNYNEQFF
j_gene: TRBJ2-3; v_gene: TRBV29-1; CDR3aa: CSARTGTTTDTQYF
j_gene: TRBJ1-2; v_gene: TRBV20-1; CDR3aa: CSARDQGDGYTF
j_gene: TRBJ2-3; v_gene: TRBV5-6; CDR3aa: CASSLAFTGRGTDTQYF
j_gene: TRBJ2-4; v_gene: TRBV3-1; CDR3aa: CASSQGYRDIKNIQYF
j_gene: TRBJ2-1; v_gene: TRBV7-6; CDR3aa: CASSLESRYNEQFF
j_gene: TRBJ1-1; v_gene: TRBV7-8; CDR3aa: CASSSMLFTNTEAFF
j_gene: TRBJ2-3; v_gene: TRBV11-3; CDR3aa: CASSLLGGRYTDTQYF
j_gene: TRBJ2-7; v_gene: TRBV15; CDR3aa: CATPDISYEQYF
j_gene: TRBJ1-6; v_gene: TRBV6-1; CDR3aa: CATTEGGYSPLHF
j_gene: TRBJ1-5; v_gene: TRBV5-1; CDR3aa: CASSPGTGGGNQPQHF
j_gene: TRBJ1-1; v_gene: TRBV12-3/TRBV12-4; CDR3aa: CASSLWGIEAFF
j_gene: TRBJ1-2; v_gene: TRBV4-2; CDR3aa: CASSQEQYPNYGYTF
j_gene: TRBJ2-2; v_gene: TRBV5-5; CDR3aa: CASSREQGANTGELFF
j_gene: TRBJ2-5; v_gene: TRBV18; CDR3aa: CASAAIAVQETQYF
j_gene: TRBJ2-7; v_gene: TRBV30; CDR3aa: CAWSVRSDEQYF
j_gene: TRBJ1-6; v_gene: TRBV12-3/TRBV12-4; CDR3aa: CASSPLPDSPLHF
j_gene: TRBJ2-3; v_gene: TRBV5-1; CDR3aa: CASSQDGLEYVDTQYF
j_gene: TRBJ1-2; v_gene: TRBV12-3/TRBV12-4; CDR3aa: CASTGQGMDGYTF
j_gene: TRBJ2-3; v_gene: TRBV6-1; CDR3aa: CASSDDPQGLPFTDTQYF
j_gene: TRBJ2-1; v_gene: TRBV19; CDR3aa: CASSIDGLARNEQFF
j_gene: TRBJ1-3; v_gene: TRBV5-4; CDR3aa: CASSLVPGVSSGNTIYF
j_gene: TRBJ1-2; v_gene: TRBV12-3/TRBV12-4; CDR3aa: CASSQDSNRNGYTF
j_gene: TRBJ2-6; v_gene: TRBV12-3/TRBV12-4; CDR3aa: CASSPGQAGANVLTF
j_gene: TRBJ1-6; v_gene: TRBV20-1; CDR3aa: CSASVGGPEVDSPLHF
j_gene: TRBJ2-7; v_gene: TRBV6-1; CDR3aa: CASSGRGTMSSYEQYF
j_gene: TRBJ2-3; v_gene: TRBV20-1; CDR3aa: CSSPQGTLSTDTQYF
j_gene: TRBJ1-2; v_gene: TRBV11-1; CDR3aa: CASSRRGGLLSSVPYGYTF
j_gene: TRBJ1-5; v_gene: TRBV20-1; CDR3aa: CSARDPGARGSNQPQHF
j_gene: TRBJ2-7; v_gene: TRBV3-1; CDR3aa: CASSRRGPYEQYF
j_gene: TRBJ1-5; v_gene: TRBV19; CDR3aa: CASSILAGRAQPQHF
j_gene: TRBJ1-1; v_gene: TRBV12-3/TRBV12-4; CDR3aa: CASSPYDRAAEAFF
j_gene: TRBJ1-2; v_gene: TRBV25-1; CDR3aa: CASSEHRGPRFGGYTF
j_gene: TRBJ2-3; v_gene: TRBV7-8; CDR3aa: CASSNPWRGSTDTQYF
j_gene: TRBJ2-2; v_gene: TRBV11-2; CDR3aa: CASSLDRPGGPWTGELFF
j_gene: TRBJ2-5; v_gene: TRBV20-1; CDR3aa: CSARHSPRSGTQYF
j_gene: TRBJ2-5; v_gene: TRBV27; CDR3aa: CASSLGPGTTGETQYF
j_gene: TRBJ2-7; v_gene: TRBV7-9; CDR3aa: CASSLGDWGAPEQYF
j_gene: TRBJ2-2; v_gene: TRBV11-2; CDR3aa: CASSQQGDRRPGELFF
j_gene: TRBJ1-5; v_gene: TRBV20-1; CDR3aa: CSASYREWDQPQHF